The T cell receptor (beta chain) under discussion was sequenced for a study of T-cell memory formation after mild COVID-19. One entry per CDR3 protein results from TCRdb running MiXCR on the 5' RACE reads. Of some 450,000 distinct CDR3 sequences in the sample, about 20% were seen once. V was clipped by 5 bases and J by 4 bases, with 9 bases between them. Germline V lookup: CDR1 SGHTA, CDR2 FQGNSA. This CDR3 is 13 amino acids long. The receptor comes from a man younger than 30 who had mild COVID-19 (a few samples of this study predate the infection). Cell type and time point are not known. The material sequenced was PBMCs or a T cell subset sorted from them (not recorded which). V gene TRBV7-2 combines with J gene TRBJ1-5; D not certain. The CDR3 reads CASSLQLNQPQHF. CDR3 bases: TGTGCCAGCAGCCTACAGTTAAATCAGCCCCAGCATTTT.